These 16 T cell receptor beta chains came from one sample sequenced in a study of blood T cell repertoires in COVID-19. Sequencing was performed with immunoSEQ multiplex PCR; in TCRdb, only in-frame clones are kept and a portion is missing. The data show 200,000 to 250,000 clones, roughly 80% seen once. Material for sequencing was PBMCs or T cells enriched from blood (not recorded which). Receptor source: a woman in her 50s who had been exposed to COVID-19.

The V and J genes are TRBV19 and TRBJ1-5; D might be TRBD1 (6 bases). CDR3 length: 14 residues. Germline V gene sequence: CDR1 LNHDA, CDR2 SQIVND (reference sequence). The V gene lost 5 bases and the J gene lost 6 bases, with 14 bases spanning the gap. CDR3 protein: CASSLSGGPQPQHF. The CDR3 DNA is TGTGCCAGTAGTCTTTCTGGGGGCCCTCAGCCCCAGCATTTT.

This sequence joins TRBV9 and TRBJ2-2; possible D gene TRBD1, 5 bases. V dropped 3 bases and J dropped 1 base, with 16 bases sitting between them. The germline V gene encodes CDR1 SGDLS and CDR2 YYNGEE. The CDR3 consists of 17 residues. The CDR3 DNA follows: TGTGCCAGCAGCGGAAGACCACTAACAGGGAACACCGGGGAGCTGTTTTTT. This gives the protein CASSGRPLTGNTGELFF.

V gene TRBV5-1 combines with J gene TRBJ1-3, with 8 nucleotides matching TRBD1. The CDR3 consists of 16 residues. Looked up from germline, CDR1 is SGHRS and CDR2 is YFSETQ. With V trimmed by 0 bases and J by 1 base, 3 bases remained unmatched. CDR3 bases: TGCGCCAGCAGCTTGGGGACAGGGTTATCTGGAAACACCATATATTTT. This encodes CASSLGTGLSGNTIYF.

CDR3 nucleotide sequence: TGTGCCAGCAGTGTCCCGGGGATTGGGTCCTACAATGAGCAGTTCTTC. This gives the protein CASSVPGIGSYNEQFF. The rearrangement joins TRBV2 to TRBJ2-1, with a possible D match to TRBD2 (5 bases). V was shortened by 4 bases and J by 1 base, with 14 bases between the two germline ends. CDR1 SNHLY and CDR2 FYNNEI come from the germline V gene. This CDR3 is 16 amino acids long.

The CDR3: CASSIGGTGGTEAFF. For the CDR3, the DNA is TGTGCCAGTAGTATAGGCGGGACAGGGGGCACTGAAGCTTTCTTT. The genes are TRBV19 and TRBJ1-1, with 11 bases aligning to TRBD1. V shed 1 base and J 4 bases; nucleotides not matched to a gene: 2. From germline, CDR1 is LNHDA and CDR2 SQIVND (reference sequence). This CDR3 comprises 15 residues.

This chain uses TRBV3-1 (or the pseudogene TRBV3-2) with TRBJ2-3; 8 bases agree with TRBD2. J was trimmed by 4 bases and V by 0 bases; bases with no gene match: 9. CDR3 size: 17 residues. Germline loops: CDR1 LGHDT, CDR2 YNNKEL (reference sequence). The CDR3 sequence is CASSQDRGGTSADTQYF. DNA for the CDR3: TGTGCCAGCAGCCAAGATCGGGGCGGGACTAGTGCAGATACGCAGTATTTT.

The V and J genes are TRBV6-5 and TRBJ2-1; D ambiguous. Germline V CDR1 and CDR2: MNHEY, SVGAGI. The CDR3 is 14 residues long. The V end was cut by 6 bases, the J end by 5 bases, with 14 bases between. DNA of the CDR3: TGTGCCAGCAGCAAAACAGTACCGAACAATGAGCAGTTCTTC. Protein product: CASSKTVPNNEQFF.

The V gene is TRBV24-1, the J gene TRBJ1-2; D is ambiguous. With 4 bases removed from V and 5 bases from J, the gap between germline ends came to 10 bases. The CDR3 totals 13 residues. Germline-derived CDR1 and CDR2 are KGHDR and SFDVKD. CDR3 in DNA: TGTGCCACCAGTGACCGCCGAGATTATGGCTACACCTTC. Its translation is CATSDRRDYGYTF.

The V gene is TRBV7-2, the J gene TRBJ1-1; possible D gene TRBD1, 5 bases. V lost 3 bases, J lost 1 base, and 6 bases lay in between. The CDR3 has 13 amino acids. The germline gives CDR1 SGHTA, CDR2 FQGNSA. CDR3 sequence reads: CASSFTGNTEAFF. DNA of the CDR3: TGTGCCAGCAGCTTTACAGGGAACACTGAAGCTTTCTTT.

The rearrangement uses TRBV3-1 (or the pseudogene TRBV3-2) and TRBJ2-5; D is unclear. This CDR3 has 13 residues. With 3 bases removed from V and 4 bases from J, the gap between germline ends came to 9 bases. Germline V gives CDR1 LGHDT, CDR2 YNNKEL (reference sequence). The CDR3 here is CASSQRPRETQYF. The CDR3 coding sequence is TGTGCCAGCAGCCAGCGCCCGCGAGAGACCCAGTACTTC.

V is TRBV27 and J is TRBJ2-7; 8 bases are shared with TRBD2. Germline values: CDR1 MNHEY, CDR2 SMNVEV (reference sequence). Trimming removed 5 bases from V and 2 bases from J; junction bases left unmatched: 5. The CDR3 covers 14 residues. CDR3 amino acids: CASSSGGLPYEQYF. CDR3 nucleotides: TGTGCCAGCAGTAGCGGGGGCCTTCCCTACGAGCAGTACTTC.

The rearrangement links TRBV18 to TRBJ1-5, with a possible D match to TRBD1 (5 bases). The CDR3 is 16 residues long. In germline, CDR1 is KGHSH, CDR2 LQKENI. Trimming left V 9 bases short and J 0 bases short, with 18 bases between. CDR3 DNA sequence: TGTGCCAGTCCCCCCCGGGGGGACTATAGCAATCAGCCCCAGCATTTT. Translation: CASPPRGDYSNQPQHF.

The chain combines TRBV5-8 with TRBJ1-5; D might be TRBD1 (6 bases). Per germline, CDR1 SGHTS and CDR2 YDEGEE. The CDR3 is made up of 14 amino acids. V lost 4 bases and J lost 5, with 13 bases in between. CDR3: CASSAGGGDQPQHF. CDR3 in DNA: TGTGCCAGCAGCGCGGGGGGGGGCGATCAGCCCCAGCATTTT.

V usage is TRBV5-1 and J usage is TRBJ1-1; D possibly corresponds to TRBD1 (5 bases). The germline CDR1 and CDR2 sequences are SGHRS and YFSETQ. The CDR3 covers 14 residues. The V end was cut by 2 bases, the J end by 11 bases, with 19 bases between. The CDR3 DNA is TGCGCCAGCAGCTTAGGGGTCTTGGTCCCCAAGGCTTTCTTT. Translating it yields CASSLGVLVPKAFF.

The V gene is TRBV27, the J gene TRBJ2-7; TRBD1 is a possible D gene (6 bases). Trimming removed 2 bases from V and 4 bases from J, with 12 bases in between. This CDR3 is built from 14 residues. CDR1 MNHEY and CDR2 SMNVEV come from the germline V gene (reference sequence). CDR3: CASSLDPRGYEQYF. The CDR3 bases are TGTGCCAGCAGTTTAGACCCGAGGGGGTACGAGCAGTACTTC.

The chain couples TRBV7-2 to TRBJ2-2; the match to TRBD2 covers 12 bases. The CDR3 has 17 residues. CDR1 is SGHTA, CDR2 FQGNSA, per germline. The V segment lost 2 bases and the J segment 3 bases; nucleotides outside the gene matches: 4. CDR3 sequence reads: CASSLMASGGDTGELFF. CDR3 DNA sequence: TGTGCCAGCAGCTTAATGGCTAGCGGGGGGGACACCGGGGAGCTGTTTTTT.